This T cell receptor beta chain was sequenced during a study of OX40 agonist ivuxolimab in advanced cancers. Study context: Antecedent anti-PD-1, anti-PD-L1 or anti-CTLA-4 therapy was permissible, with about 40% having received some. General observations from the study: CD8+ T cells averaged more expanded clones than CD4+. Expanded peripheral T cells had an undetermined antigen specificity.

Clones were sequenced by immunoSEQ multiplex PCR, and TCRdb holds only the in-frame ones, with some missing. Of about 82,000 clones listed, about nine tenths are singletons. With regard to this clone: What it binds is unknown.

Exclusion applied to patients with autoimmune disease history or systemic immunosuppression. The CDR3 is made up of 16 amino acids. Unmatched junction bases numbered 11, after V lost 4 bases and J lost 4 bases. Per germline, CDR1 SGHTA and CDR2 FQGTGA. The rearrangement links TRBV7-3 to TRBJ2-5; TRBD2 agrees at 8 bases. The source of this sequence is an adult with an advanced solid tumor such as melanoma, head and neck, liver or kidney cancer. Source: CD4+ or CD8+ T cells sorted from blood, taken in a trial of the OX40 agonist ivuxolimab. CDR3 protein: CASSSRAGAPPETQYF. The CDR3 bases are TGTGCCAGCAGCTCCCGAGCGGGAGCCCCACCAGAGACCCAGTACTTC.